A selection of T cell receptor beta chains follows, all from one sample in a study of blood T cell repertoires in COVID-19. This table comes from immunoSEQ multiplex PCR, and its TCRdb copy is limited to in-frame clones, with some not included. The sample records 30,000 to 35,000 clones, 75% being singletons. The specimen was peripheral blood. These receptors were taken from a man of 80 years or more with active or convalescent COVID-19. Both conserved end residues are trimmed from each CDR3. Some rows have no size entry. The others give once, few or many, or a class for an expanded clone.

clone_size j_call cdr3_length v_call cdr3_aa
. TRBJ2-1 13 TRBV18 ASSPPGLEYNEQF
. TRBJ1-5 12 TRBV11-2 ASSPGTANQPQH
. TRBJ1-1 13 TRBV6-6 ASSYSPGTATEAF
once TRBJ1-1 13 TRBV7-8 ASSPGTFRDTEAF
. TRBJ1-1 12 TRBV19 ASSKQSANTEAF
. TRBJ2-5 12 TRBV2 ASRRLAGVETQY
once TRBJ1-5 14 TRBV6-1 ASSGADRARGQPQH
. TRBJ1-2 12 TRBV5-1 ASSLTGFNYGYT
. TRBJ2-7 16 TRBV11-2 ASSLNFPGLATSYEQY
once TRBJ2-7 13 TRBV10-3 AISEPTGQFYEQY
. TRBJ2-3 13 TRBV19 ASRRGQGSTDTQY
. TRBJ1-2 10 TRBV28 ASSFFDYGYT
. TRBJ2-7 9 TRBV28 ASRSSYEQY
. TRBJ2-7 12 TRBV10-3 AISDRQGSYEQY
. TRBJ2-1 14 TRBV5-4 ASSLDLAGVKNEQF
. TRBJ2-5 12 TRBV11-2 ASSAAGLLETQY
. TRBJ2-3 16 TRBV24-1 ATSDSGTSGTFWDTQY
. TRBJ2-2 11 TRBV12-3/TRBV12-4 AEGASDTGELF
. TRBJ1-4 13 TRBV27 ASSFGLATNEKLF
. TRBJ2-3 13 TRBV4-2 ASSLEQGATDTQY
. TRBJ1-4 11 TRBV2 ASEGQGSEKLF
. TRBJ2-2 11 TRBV28 ASALGGTGELF